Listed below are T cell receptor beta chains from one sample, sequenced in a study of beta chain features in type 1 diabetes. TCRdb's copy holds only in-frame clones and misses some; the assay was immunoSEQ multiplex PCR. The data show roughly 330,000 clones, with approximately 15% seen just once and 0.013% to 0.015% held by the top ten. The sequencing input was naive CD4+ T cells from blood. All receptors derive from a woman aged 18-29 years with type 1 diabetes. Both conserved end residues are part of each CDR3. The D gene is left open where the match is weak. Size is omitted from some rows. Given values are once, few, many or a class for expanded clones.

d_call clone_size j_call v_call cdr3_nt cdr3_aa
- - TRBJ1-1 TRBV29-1 TGCAGCGTTGGGAATCGGTCGGGAGTAGTGGTGAACACTGAAGCTTTCTTT CSVGNRSGVVVNTEAFF
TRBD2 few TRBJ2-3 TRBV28 TGTGCCAGCTACCCCGGGACTAGCGGGAGGGTGACAGATACGCAGTATTTT CASYPGTSGRVTDTQYF
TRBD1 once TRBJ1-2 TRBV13 TGTGCCAGCAGCCGATATGGACAGGGGAGCTATGGCTACACCTTC CASSRYGQGSYGYTF
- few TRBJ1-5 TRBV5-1 TGCGCCAGCAGCTACAACGGCGGGGGCGGGCAGCCCCAGCATTTT CASSYNGGGGQPQHF
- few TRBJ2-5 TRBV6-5 TGTGCCAGCAGTTACACGGGAGAGACCCAGTACTTC CASSYTGETQYF
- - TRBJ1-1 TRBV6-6 TGTGCCAGCACCCTACAGGGAAGAAGGACTGAAGCTTTCTTT CASTLQGRRTEAFF
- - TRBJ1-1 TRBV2 TGTGCCAGCACTATGAACACTGAAGCTTTCTTT CASTMNTEAFF
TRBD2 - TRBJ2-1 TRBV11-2 TGTGCCAGCACCCTAGGACTAGCGGGAACCAATGAGCAGTTCTTC CASTLGLAGTNEQFF
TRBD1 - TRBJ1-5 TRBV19 TGTGCCAGTAGTACCCCATGGACAGGGAATCAGCCCCAGCATTTT CASSTPWTGNQPQHF
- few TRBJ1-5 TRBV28 TGTGCCAGCAGTTCCCCCGCAGGGAAGACGGTAGATGGTCAGCCCCAGCATTTT CASSSPAGKTVDGQPQHF
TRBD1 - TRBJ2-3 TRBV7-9 TGTGCCAGCAGGCAAGACAGGGTCGGTACGCAGTATTTT CASRQDRVGTQYF
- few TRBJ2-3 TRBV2 TGTGCCAGCAGTGAACTGGATACGCAGTATTTT CASSELDTQYF
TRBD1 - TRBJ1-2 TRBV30 TGTGCCTGGAGTAGGGGACAGCCCTATGGCTACACCTTC CAWSRGQPYGYTF
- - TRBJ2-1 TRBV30 TGTGCCGGCGGGGCCCGGAGGAATGAGCAGTTCTTC CAGGARRNEQFF
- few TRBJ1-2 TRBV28 TGTGCCAGCAGTGCCAGGGTGCGCTACACCTTC CASSARVRYTF
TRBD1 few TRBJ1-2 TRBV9 TGTGCCAGCAGCGCCACAGGGGGGTATGGCTACACCTTC CASSATGGYGYTF
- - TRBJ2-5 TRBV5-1 TGCGCCAGCAGCTTGGGCCTATCTACAGAGACCCAGTACTTC CASSLGLSTETQYF
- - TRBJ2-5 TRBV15 TGTGCCACCACTCGGACAGTTCAAGAGACCCAGTACTTC CATTRTVQETQYF
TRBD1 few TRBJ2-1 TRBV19 TGTGCCAGTAGTGGGACAGGGGGCCGGAGTGAGCAGTTCTTC CASSGTGGRSEQFF
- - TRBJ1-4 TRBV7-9 TGTGCCAGCAGCTTAAAAGGGGCGGCTAATGAAAAACTGTTTTTT CASSLKGAANEKLFF
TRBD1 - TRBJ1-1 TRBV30 TGTGCCTGGAGTGCCTCCGGGACAGACGCTTTCTTT CAWSASGTDAFF
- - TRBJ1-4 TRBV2 TGTGCCAGCAGCGGCAGAGGGGGTAGTGAAAAACTGTTTTTT CASSGRGGSEKLFF
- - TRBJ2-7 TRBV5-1 TGCGCCAGCAGCTTAAGCGGCATAAGCTCCTACGAGCAGTACTTC CASSLSGISSYEQYF
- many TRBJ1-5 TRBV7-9 TGTGCCAGCAGCTTAGGGGCAGGGGCTCAGCCCCAGCATTTT CASSLGAGAQPQHF
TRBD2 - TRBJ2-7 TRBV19 TGTGCCAGTAGTACCCGGGGGTTCGCGGGAGCGTCTGACGAGCAGTACTTC CASSTRGFAGASDEQYF
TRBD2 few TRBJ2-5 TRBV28 TGTGCCAGTCTAGCGGGAGGAGAGACCCAGTACTTC CASLAGGETQYF